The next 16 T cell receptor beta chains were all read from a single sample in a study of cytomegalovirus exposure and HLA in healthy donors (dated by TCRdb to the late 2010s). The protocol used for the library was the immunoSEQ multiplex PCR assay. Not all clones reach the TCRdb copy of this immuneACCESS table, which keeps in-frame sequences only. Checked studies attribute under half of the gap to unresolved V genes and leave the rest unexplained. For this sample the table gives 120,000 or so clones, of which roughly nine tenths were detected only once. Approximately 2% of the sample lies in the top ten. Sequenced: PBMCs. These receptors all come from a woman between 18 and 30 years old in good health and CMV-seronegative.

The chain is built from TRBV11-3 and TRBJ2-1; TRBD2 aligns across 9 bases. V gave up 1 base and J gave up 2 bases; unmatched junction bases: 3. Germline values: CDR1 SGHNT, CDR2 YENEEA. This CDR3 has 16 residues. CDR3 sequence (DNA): TGTGCCAGCAGCTTAGTACTAGCGGGTCCCTACAATGAGCAGTTCTTC. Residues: CASSLVLAGPYNEQFF.

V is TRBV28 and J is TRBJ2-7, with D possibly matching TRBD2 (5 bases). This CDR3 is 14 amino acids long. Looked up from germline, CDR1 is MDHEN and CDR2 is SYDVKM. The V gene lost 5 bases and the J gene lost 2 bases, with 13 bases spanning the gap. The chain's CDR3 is CASSPPSGTYEQYF. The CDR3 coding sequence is TGTGCCAGCAGTCCGCCGAGCGGCACCTACGAGCAGTACTTC.

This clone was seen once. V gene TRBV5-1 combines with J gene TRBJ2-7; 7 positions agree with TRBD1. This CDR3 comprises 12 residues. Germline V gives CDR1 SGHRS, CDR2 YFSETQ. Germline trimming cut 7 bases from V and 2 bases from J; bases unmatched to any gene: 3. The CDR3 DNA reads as TGCGCCAGCTCGGGACAGCCCTACGAGCAGTACTTC. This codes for CASSGQPYEQYF.

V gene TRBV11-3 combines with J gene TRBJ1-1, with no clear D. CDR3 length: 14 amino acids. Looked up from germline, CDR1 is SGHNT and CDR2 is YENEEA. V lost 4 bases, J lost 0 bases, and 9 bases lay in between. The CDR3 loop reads CASSYTEMNTEAFF. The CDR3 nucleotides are TGTGCCAGCAGCTACACAGAGATGAACACTGAAGCTTTCTTT. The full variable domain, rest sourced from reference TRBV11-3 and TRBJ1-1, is EAGVVQSPRYKIIEKKQPVAFWCNPISGHNTLYWYLQNLGQGPELLIRYENEEAVDDSQLPKDRFSAERLKGVDSTLKIQPAELGDSAVYLCASSYTEMNTEAFFGQGTRLTVV.

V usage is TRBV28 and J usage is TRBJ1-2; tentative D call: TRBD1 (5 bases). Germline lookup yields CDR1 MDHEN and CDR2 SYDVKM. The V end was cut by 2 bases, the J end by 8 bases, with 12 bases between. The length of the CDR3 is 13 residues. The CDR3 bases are TGTGCCAGCAGTTTAGGGTCAGGGTGGGGCTACACCTTC. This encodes CASSLGSGWGYTF.

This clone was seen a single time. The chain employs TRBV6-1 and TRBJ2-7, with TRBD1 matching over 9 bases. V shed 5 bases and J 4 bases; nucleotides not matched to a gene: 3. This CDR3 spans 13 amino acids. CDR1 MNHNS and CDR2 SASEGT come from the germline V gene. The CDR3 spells CASSKGQGYEQYF. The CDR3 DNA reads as TGTGCCAGCAGTAAAGGACAGGGGTACGAGCAGTACTTC.

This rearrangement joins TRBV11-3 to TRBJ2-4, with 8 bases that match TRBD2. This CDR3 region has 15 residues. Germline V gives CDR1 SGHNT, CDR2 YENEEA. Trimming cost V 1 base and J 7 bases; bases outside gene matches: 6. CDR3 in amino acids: CASSLAPAGANIQYF. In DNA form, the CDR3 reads TGTGCCAGCAGCTTAGCCCCAGCGGGGGCCAACATTCAGTACTTC.

This CDR3 reads CASSWRTGIGQETQYF. The CDR3 nucleotides are TGTGCCAGCAGCTGGCGCACAGGGATAGGGCAAGAGACCCAGTACTTC. The rearrangement links TRBV5-6 to TRBJ2-5; D perhaps matches TRBD1 (6 bases). The CDR3 is 16 amino acids. Germline lookup yields CDR1 SGHDT and CDR2 YYEEEE. V lost 3 bases, J lost 2 bases, and 17 bases lay in between.

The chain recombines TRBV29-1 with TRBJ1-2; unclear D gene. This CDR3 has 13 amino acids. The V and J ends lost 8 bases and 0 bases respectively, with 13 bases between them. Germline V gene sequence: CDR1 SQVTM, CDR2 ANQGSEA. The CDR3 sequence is CSTRAGTNYGYTF. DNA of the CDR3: TGCAGCACCCGGGCGGGGACTAACTATGGCTACACCTTC.

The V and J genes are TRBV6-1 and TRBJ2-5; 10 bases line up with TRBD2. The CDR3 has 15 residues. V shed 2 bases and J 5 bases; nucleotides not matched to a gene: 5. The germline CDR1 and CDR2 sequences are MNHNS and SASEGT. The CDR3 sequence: CASSETSGVLETQYF. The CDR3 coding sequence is TGTGCCAGCAGTGAAACTAGCGGGGTCCTTGAGACCCAGTACTTC.

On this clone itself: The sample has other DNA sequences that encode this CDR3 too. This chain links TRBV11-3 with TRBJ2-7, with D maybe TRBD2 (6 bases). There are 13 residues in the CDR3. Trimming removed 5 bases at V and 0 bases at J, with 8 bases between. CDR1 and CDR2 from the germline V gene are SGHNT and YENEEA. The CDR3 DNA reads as TGTGCCAGCAGCCGGGACTCCTCCTACGAGCAGTACTTC. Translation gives CASSRDSSYEQYF.

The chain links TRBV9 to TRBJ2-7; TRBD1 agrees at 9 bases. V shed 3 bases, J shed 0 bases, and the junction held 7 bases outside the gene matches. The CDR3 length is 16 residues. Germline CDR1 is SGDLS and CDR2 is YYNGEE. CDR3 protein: CASSAGTGRYSYEQYF. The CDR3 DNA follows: TGTGCCAGCAGCGCCGGGACAGGGCGATACTCCTACGAGCAGTACTTC.

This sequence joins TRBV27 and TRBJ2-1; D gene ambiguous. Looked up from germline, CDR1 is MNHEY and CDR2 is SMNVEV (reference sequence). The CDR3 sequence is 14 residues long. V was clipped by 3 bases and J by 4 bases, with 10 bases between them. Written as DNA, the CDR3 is TGTGCCAGCAGTTTGGGTAGCAATTACAATGAGCAGTTCTTC. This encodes CASSLGSNYNEQFF.

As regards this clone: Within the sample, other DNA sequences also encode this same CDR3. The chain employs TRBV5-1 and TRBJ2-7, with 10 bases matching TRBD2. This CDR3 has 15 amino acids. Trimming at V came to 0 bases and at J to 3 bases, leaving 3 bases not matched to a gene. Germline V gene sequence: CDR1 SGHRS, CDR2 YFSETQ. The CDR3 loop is CASSLGLAGVYEQYF. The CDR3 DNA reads TGCGCCAGCAGCTTGGGGCTAGCGGGAGTCTACGAGCAGTACTTC.

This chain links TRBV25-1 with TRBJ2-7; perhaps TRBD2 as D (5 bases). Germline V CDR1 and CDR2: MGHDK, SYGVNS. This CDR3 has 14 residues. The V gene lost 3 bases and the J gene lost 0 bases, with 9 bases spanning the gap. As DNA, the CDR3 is TGTGCCAGCAGTGATTGGACTTCCTCCTACGAGCAGTACTTC. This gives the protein CASSDWTSSYEQYF.

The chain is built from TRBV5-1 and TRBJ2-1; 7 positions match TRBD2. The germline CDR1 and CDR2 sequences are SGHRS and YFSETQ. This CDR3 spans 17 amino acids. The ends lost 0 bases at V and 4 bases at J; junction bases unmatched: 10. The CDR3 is CASSLAASGLAYNEQFF. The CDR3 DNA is TGCGCCAGCAGCTTGGCCGCTAGCGGCCTAGCATACAATGAGCAGTTCTTC.